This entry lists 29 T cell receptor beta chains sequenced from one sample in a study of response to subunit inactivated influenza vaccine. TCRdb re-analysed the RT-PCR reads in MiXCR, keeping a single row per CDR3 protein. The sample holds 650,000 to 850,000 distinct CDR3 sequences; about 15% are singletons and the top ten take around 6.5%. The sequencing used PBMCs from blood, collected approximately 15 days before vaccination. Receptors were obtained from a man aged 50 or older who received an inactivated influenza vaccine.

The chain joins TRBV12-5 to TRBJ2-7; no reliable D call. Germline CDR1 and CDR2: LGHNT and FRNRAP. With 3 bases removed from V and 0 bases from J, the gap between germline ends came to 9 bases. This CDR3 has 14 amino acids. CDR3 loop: CASGFKRSSYEQYF. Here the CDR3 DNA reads TGTGCTAGTGGTTTCAAGAGGAGCTCCTACGAGCAGTACTTC.

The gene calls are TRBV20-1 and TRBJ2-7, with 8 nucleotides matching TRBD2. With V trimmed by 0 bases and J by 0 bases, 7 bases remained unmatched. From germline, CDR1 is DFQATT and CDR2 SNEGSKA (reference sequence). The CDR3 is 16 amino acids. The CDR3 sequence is CSARDLQSGSSYEQYF. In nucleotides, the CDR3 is TGCAGTGCTAGAGATCTGCAGAGCGGGAGCTCCTACGAGCAGTACTTC.

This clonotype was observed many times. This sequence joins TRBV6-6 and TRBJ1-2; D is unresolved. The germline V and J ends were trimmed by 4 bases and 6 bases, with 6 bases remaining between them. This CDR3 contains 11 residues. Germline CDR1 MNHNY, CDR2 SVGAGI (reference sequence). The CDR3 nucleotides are TGTGCCAGCAGTTTTACAAATGGCTACACCTTC. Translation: CASSFTNGYTF.

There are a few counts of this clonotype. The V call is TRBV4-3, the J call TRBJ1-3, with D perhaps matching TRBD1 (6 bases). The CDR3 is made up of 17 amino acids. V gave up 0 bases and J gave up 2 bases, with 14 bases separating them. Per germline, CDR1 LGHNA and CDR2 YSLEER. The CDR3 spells CASSQDLVRGAGNTIYF. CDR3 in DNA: TGCGCCAGCAGCCAAGATTTGGTCAGGGGAGCTGGAAACACCATATATTTT.

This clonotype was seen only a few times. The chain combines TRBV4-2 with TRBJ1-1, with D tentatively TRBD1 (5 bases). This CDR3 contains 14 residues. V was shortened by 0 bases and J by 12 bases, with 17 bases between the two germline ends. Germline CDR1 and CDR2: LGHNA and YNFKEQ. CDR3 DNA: TGTGCCAGCAGCCAAGATACCGGGGCCCAAGGAACTTTCTTT. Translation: CASSQDTGAQGTFF.

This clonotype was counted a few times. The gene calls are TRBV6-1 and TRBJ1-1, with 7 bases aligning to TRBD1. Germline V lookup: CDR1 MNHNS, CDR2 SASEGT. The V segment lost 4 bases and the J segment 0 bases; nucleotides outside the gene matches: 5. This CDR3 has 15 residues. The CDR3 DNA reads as TGTGCCAGCAGTGCCCGACAGGGCCTGAACACTGAAGCTTTCTTT. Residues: CASSARQGLNTEAFF.

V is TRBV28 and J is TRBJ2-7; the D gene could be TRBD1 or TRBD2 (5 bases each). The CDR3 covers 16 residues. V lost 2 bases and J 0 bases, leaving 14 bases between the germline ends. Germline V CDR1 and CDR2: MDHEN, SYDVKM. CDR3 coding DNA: TGTGCCAGCAGTTTAGGAACAGGACTCAGCTCCTACGAGCAGTACTTC. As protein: CASSLGTGLSSYEQYF.

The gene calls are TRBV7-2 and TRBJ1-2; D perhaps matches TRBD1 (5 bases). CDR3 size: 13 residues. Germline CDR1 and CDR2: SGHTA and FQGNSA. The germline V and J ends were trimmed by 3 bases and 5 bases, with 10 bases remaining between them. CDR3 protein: CASSLTRAYGYTF. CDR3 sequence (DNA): TGTGCCAGCAGCTTGACCAGGGCTTATGGCTACACCTTC. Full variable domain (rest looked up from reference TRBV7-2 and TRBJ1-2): GAGVSQSPSNKVTEKGKDVELRCDPISGHTALYWYRQSLGQGLEFLIYFQGNSAPDKSGLPSDRFSAERTGGSVSTLTIQRTQQEDSAVYLCASSLTRAYGYTFGSGTRLTVV.

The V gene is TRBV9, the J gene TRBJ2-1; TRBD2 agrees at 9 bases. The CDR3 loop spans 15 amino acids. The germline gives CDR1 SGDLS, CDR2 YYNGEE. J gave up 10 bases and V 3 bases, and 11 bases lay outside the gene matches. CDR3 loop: CASSGGLAHLWEQFF. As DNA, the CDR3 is TGTGCCAGCAGCGGGGGACTAGCTCACTTGTGGGAGCAGTTCTTC.

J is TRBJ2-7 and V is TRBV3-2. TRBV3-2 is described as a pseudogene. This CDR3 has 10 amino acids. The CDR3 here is CASRVYEQYF. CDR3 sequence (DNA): TGTGCCAGCAGAGTCTACGAGCAGTACTTC.

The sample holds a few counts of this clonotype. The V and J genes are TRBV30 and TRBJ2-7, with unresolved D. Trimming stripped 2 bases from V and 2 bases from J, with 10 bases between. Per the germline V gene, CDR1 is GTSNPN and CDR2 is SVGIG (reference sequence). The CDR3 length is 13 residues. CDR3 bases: TGTGCCTGGAGTTCACACCGGCCCTACGAGCAGTACTTC. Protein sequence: CAWSSHRPYEQYF.

CDR3 bases: TGTGCCAGCAGCCTACGGGGAATTGGGGGCTACACCTTC. Its protein is CASSLRGIGGYTF. The chain carries TRBV12-3 or TRBV12-4 and TRBJ1-2; no firm D call. The CDR3 is made up of 13 amino acids. Trimming took off 6 bases at V and 8 bases at J, with 16 bases between the two ends.

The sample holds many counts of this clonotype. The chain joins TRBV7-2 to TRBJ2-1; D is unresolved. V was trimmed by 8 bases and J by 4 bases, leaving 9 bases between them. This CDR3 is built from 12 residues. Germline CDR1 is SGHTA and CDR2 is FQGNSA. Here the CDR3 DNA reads TGTGCCAGCTCACGACGGTACAATGAGCAGTTCTTC. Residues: CASSRRYNEQFF.

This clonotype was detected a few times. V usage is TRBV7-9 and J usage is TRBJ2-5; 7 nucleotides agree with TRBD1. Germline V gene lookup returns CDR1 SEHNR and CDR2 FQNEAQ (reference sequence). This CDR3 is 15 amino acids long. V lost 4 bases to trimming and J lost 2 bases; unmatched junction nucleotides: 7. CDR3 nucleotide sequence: TGTGCCAGCAGCTCCTGGGACAGCCTACAAGAGACCCAGTACTTC. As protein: CASSSWDSLQETQYF.

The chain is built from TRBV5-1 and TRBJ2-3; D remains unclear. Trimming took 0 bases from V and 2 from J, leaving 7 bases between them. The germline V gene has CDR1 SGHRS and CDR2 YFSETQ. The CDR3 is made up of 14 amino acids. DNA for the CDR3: TGCGCCAGCAGCTTGGATGGGGACACAGATACGCAGTATTTT. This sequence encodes CASSLDGDTDTQYF. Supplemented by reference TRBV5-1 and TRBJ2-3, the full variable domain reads KAGVTQTPRYLIKTRGQQVTLSCSPISGHRSVSWYQQTPGQGLQFLFEYFSETQRNKGNFPGRFSGRQFSNSRSEMNVSTLELGDSALYLCASSLDGDTDTQYFGPGTRLTVL.

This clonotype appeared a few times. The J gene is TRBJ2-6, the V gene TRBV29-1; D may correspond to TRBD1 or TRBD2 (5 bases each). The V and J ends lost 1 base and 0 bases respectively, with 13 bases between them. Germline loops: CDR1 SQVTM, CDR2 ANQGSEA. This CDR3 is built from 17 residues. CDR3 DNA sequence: TGCAGCGTTGAAGCCCGGGACGGCAACTCTGGGGCCAACGTCCTGACTTTC. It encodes CSVEARDGNSGANVLTF.

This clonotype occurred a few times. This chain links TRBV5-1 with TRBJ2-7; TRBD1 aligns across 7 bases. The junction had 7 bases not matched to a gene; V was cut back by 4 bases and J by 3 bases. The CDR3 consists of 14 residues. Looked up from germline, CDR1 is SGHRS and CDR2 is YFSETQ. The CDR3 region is CASSPGTANYEQYF. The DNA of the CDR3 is TGCGCCAGCAGCCCTGGGACAGCTAACTACGAGCAGTACTTC.

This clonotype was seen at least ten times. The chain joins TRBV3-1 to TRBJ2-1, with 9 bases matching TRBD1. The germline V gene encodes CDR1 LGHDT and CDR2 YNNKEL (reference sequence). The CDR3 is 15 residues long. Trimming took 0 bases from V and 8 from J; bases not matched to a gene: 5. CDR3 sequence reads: CASSQEPRTGDEQFF. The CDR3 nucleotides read TGTGCCAGCAGCCAAGAACCTCGGACAGGGGATGAGCAGTTCTTC.

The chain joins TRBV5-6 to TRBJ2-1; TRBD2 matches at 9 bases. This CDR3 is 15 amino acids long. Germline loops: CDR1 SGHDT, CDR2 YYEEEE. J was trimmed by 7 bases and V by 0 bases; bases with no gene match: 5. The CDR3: CASSLESSGINEQFF. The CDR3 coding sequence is TGTGCCAGCAGCTTGGAGTCTAGCGGGATTAATGAGCAGTTCTTC.

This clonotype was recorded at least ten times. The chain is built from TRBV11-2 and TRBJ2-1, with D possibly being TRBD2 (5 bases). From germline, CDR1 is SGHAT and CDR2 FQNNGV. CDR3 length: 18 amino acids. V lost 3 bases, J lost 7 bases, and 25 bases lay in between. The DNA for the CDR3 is TGTGCCAGCAGCTTTATTAGCAGGAGGCCCGGGGATAGGAATGAGCAGTTCTTC. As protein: CASSFISRRPGDRNEQFF.

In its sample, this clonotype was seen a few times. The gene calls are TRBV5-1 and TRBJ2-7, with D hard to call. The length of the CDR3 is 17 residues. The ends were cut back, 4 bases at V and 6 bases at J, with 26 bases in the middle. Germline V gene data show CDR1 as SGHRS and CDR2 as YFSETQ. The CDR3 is CASSPATRSEAVGEQYF. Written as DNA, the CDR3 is TGCGCCAGCAGCCCTGCTACGAGGTCAGAGGCAGTGGGCGAGCAGTACTTC.

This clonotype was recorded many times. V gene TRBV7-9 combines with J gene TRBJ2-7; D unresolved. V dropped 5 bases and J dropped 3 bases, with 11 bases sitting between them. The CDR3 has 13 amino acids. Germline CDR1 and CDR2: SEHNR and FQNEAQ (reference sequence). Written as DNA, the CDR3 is TGTGCCAGCAGCCACTGGGATGGCTACGAGCAGTACTTC. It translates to CASSHWDGYEQYF.

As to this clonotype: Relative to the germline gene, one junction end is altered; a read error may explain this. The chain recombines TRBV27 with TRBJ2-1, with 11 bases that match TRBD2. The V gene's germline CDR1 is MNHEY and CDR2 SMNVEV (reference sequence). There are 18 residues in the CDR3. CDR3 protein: CAISLWASGGLLYNEQFF. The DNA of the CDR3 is TGTGCCATCAGTTTATGGGCTAGCGGGGGGCTTCTCTACAATGAGCAGTTCTTC.

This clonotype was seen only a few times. The CDR3, as DNA: TGTGCCAGCTCACCAGGGACACCGGAGGAGACCCAGTACTTC. Translating it yields CASSPGTPEETQYF. V is TRBV18 and J is TRBJ2-5; D might be TRBD1 (6 bases). Germline CDR1 is KGHSH and CDR2 is LQKENI. The CDR3 has 14 residues. The V end lost 2 bases, the J end lost 5 bases, and 12 bases lay between the germline ends.

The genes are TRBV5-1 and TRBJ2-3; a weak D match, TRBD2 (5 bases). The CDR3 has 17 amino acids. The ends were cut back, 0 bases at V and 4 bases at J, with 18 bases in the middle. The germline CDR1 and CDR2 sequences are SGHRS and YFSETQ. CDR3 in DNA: TGCGCCAGCAGCTTGGCCCTCTCGGGAAGAGGGCCAGATACGCAGTATTTT. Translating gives CASSLALSGRGPDTQYF.

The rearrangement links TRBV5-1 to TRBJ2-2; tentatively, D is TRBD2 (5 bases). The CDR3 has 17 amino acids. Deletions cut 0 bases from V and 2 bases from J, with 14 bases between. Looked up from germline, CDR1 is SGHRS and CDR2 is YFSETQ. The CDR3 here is CASSLAPGTANTGELFF. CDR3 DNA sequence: TGCGCCAGCAGCTTGGCCCCGGGAACCGCCAACACCGGGGAGCTGTTTTTT.

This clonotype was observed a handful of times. The CDR3 loop reads CSARDLEGGLEQFF. The CDR3 DNA reads as TGCAGTGCTAGAGATCTTGAGGGGGGACTTGAGCAGTTCTTC. The rearrangement uses TRBV20-1 and TRBJ2-1, with D possibly being TRBD1 or TRBD2 (6 bases each). V was pared by 0 bases and J by 9 bases, with 15 bases between. Germline lookup yields CDR1 DFQATT and CDR2 SNEGSKA (reference sequence). The CDR3 extends over 14 amino acids.

The CDR3 protein is CATSDPGPRGSTDTQYF. CDR3 sequence (DNA): TGTGCCACCAGTGACCCGGGGCCGAGGGGTAGCACAGATACGCAGTATTTT. J is TRBJ2-3 and V is TRBV24-1; either TRBD1 or TRBD2 may supply D (5 bases each). Trimming stripped 4 bases from V and 0 bases from J, with 16 bases between. Per germline, CDR1 KGHDR and CDR2 SFDVKD. CDR3 length equals 17 residues.

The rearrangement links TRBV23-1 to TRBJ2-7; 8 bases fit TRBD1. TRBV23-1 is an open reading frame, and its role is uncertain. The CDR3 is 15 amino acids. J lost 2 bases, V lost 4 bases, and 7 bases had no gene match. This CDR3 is CASSRRDRRAYEQYF. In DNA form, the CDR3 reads TGCGCCAGCAGTCGCCGGGACAGGCGGGCCTACGAGCAGTACTTC.